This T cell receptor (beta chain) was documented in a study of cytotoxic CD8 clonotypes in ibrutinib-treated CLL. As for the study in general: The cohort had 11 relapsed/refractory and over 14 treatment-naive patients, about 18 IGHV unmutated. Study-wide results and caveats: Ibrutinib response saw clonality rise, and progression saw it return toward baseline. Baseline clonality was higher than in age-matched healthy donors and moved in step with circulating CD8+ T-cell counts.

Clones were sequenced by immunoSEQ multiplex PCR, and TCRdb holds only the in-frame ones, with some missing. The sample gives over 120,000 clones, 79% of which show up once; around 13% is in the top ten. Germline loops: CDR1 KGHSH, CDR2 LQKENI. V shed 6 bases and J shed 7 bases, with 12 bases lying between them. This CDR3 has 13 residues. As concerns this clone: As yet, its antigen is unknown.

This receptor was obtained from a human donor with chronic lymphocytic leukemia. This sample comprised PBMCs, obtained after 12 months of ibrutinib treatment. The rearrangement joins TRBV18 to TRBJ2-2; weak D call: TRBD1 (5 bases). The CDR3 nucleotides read TGTGCCAGCTCGCTTCAGGGAATCGGGGAGCTGTTTTTT. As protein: CASSLQGIGELFF.